Reported below is one T cell receptor beta chain. The data were taken from a study of T cell changes during pregnancy in multiple sclerosis. Sequencing used immunoSEQ multiplex PCR; TCRdb keeps in-frame clones, though not all of them. The sample carries 75,000 to 80,000 clones, approximately 92% recorded once. Between the trimmed V and J ends, which lost 5 bases and 0 bases, there was a span of 8 bases. Germline-derived CDR1 and CDR2 are SEHNR and FQNEAQ (reference sequence). This CDR3 contains 14 residues. This specimen was peripheral blood, taken in the second trimester of pregnancy. The V and J genes are TRBV7-9 and TRBJ1-3, with D unresolved. The receptor's source is a female donor in good health, enrolled as a control in a pregnancy study. This CDR3 is CASSPGGSGNTIYF. The CDR3 region has the DNA TGTGCCAGCAGCCCAGGAGGCTCTGGAAACACCATATATTTT.